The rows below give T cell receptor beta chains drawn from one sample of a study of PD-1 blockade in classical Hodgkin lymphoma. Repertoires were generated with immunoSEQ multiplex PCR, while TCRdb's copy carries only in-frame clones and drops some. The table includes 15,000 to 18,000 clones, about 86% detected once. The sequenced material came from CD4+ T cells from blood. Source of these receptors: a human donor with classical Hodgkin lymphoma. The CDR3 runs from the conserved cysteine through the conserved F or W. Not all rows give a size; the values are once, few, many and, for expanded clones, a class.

CAWSVRGSEQYF TRBV30 - TRBJ2-7
CASSSTGVYGYTF TRBV5-1 - TRBJ1-2
CASSLSLGGRVGQPQHF TRBV28 - TRBJ1-5
CASSLQSRGGAEAFF TRBV14 - TRBJ1-1
CAISDGATETQYF TRBV10-3 - TRBJ2-5
CASSLVRGSYNEQFF TRBV5-1 - TRBJ2-1
CASSFSLASGTSTKDTQYF TRBV28 - TRBJ2-3
CASSPQGTQGAETQYF TRBV18 - TRBJ2-5
CASSPDGTAAYEQYF TRBV19 - TRBJ2-7
CASSLVGGNNQPQHF TRBV7-2 - TRBJ1-5
CASSLSPGDIQYF TRBV7-2 once TRBJ2-4
CASRPGAQLSPYEQYF TRBV19 - TRBJ2-7
CASSGPGGAYNEQFF TRBV28 - TRBJ2-1
CASSEVRTVNTGELFF TRBV10-2 - TRBJ2-2
CASAKRDTEAFF TRBV25-1 once TRBJ1-1
CASSFLGQAISSTDTQYF TRBV11-2 - TRBJ2-3
CAWSVGGEQPQHF TRBV30 - TRBJ1-5
CASSLDGRGGGYTF TRBV5-1 - TRBJ1-2
CASTSGRGQPQHF TRBV19 - TRBJ1-5
CASSLGIGSSNQPQHF TRBV5-1 - TRBJ1-5
CASSQNDRSYNEQFF TRBV27 once TRBJ2-1
CASCFRALGASYNEQFF TRBV27 - TRBJ2-1
CASSQVKTGRDGYTF TRBV14 few TRBJ1-2
CASSFSGGTDTQYF TRBV6-5 - TRBJ2-3
CASSLTSGRSPSYNEQFF TRBV5-1 - TRBJ2-1
CASSDRTGLGETQYF TRBV28 - TRBJ2-5
CASSLVGLGETQYF TRBV5-8 once TRBJ2-5
CASSTTGRVGDTQYF TRBV19 - TRBJ2-3
CASSYGKYNEQFF TRBV7-6 - TRBJ2-1
CASSQEKTRLTVGYTF TRBV4-1 - TRBJ1-2
CASSQVTGTVNTGELFF TRBV4-3 - TRBJ2-2
CASSLVEIVVLNTEAFF TRBV7-2 - TRBJ1-1
CAISESGEGYSPLHF TRBV10-3 - TRBJ1-6
CATTGSSYEQYF TRBV28 - TRBJ2-7
CASSLGRSSGRALNEQFF TRBV7-2 once TRBJ2-1
CASSNKGYEQYF TRBV18 - TRBJ2-7
CASTPDRGAYSNQPQHF TRBV19 - TRBJ1-5
CSVEGSGGSNEKLFF TRBV29-1 - TRBJ1-4
CASRRTSGRGEETQYF TRBV7-2 - TRBJ2-5
CASSLYGAETQYF TRBV7-9 - TRBJ2-5
CASSFGRREQYF TRBV28 - TRBJ2-7
CASSDSQNKLGANVLTF TRBV6-4 - TRBJ2-6
CASSLLGGNTGELFF TRBV7-2 - TRBJ2-2
CASSYEASGHYNEQFF TRBV7-2 - TRBJ2-1
CASSLDRLAETGTDTQYF TRBV7-3 - TRBJ2-3
CASSLTGGQGPNEKLFF TRBV7-2 - TRBJ1-4
CASSDDRDRGRETQYF TRBV7-3 - TRBJ2-5
CASSIPQGQKDTQYF TRBV19 once TRBJ2-3
CAWRPGTGLNYGYTF TRBV30 few TRBJ1-2
CASSLDQAPYEQYF TRBV5-1 - TRBJ2-7